This record looks at one T cell receptor (beta chain) sequence and its context. Antigen unknown. The iRepertoire nested amplicon-rescue multiplex PCR amplified TCR alpha and beta CDR3s from RNA. TCRdb independently ran MiXCR on the multiplex PCR reads; one entry per CDR3 protein. Of around 180,000 distinct CDR3 sequences in the sample, roughly two fifths were seen once. The data originate from a study of glioma-infiltrating T cells. Study-wide results and limits: Non-neoplastic patients had below-expected tissue-blood divergence, while all gliomas exceeded expectation. CDR3 overlap between tissue and blood was very small.

From germline, CDR1 is MNHEY and CDR2 SVGAGI. This CDR3 is 15 amino acids long. V gave up 0 bases and J gave up 6 bases, with 15 bases separating them. Specimen: glioma tissue, nonneoplastic brain tissue, or PBMCs (not recorded which). V and J are TRBV6-5 and TRBJ2-7, with D uncertain. This clonotype originated in a human donor with low-grade glioma or glioblastoma, undergoing nonglioma brain surgery, or in good health (not recorded which). CDR3 sequence (DNA): TGTGCCAGCAGTTACTCGATCGGCGTGAGAGGCGAGCAGTACTTC. Translation: CASSYSIGVRGEQYF.